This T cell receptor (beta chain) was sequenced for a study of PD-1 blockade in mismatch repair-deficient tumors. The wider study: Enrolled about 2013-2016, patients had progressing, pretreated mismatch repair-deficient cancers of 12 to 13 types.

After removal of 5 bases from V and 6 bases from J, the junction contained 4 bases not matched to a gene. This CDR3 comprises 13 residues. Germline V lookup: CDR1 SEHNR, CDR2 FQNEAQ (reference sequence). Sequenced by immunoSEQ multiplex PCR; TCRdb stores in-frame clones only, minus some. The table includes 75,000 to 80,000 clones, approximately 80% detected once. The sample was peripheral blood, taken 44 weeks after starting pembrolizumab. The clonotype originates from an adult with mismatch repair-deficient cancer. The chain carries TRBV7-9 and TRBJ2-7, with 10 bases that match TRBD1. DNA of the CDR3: TGTGCCAGCAGCACCCGGACAGGGGGCGAGCAGTACTTC. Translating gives CASSTRTGGEQYF.